The clone carrying this T cell receptor beta chain came up once. Its antigen is still unknown. CD45RO-negative, CCR7-positively selected cells formed the naive CD8 fraction, excluding terminally differentiated effector memory CD45RA+ cells. The data derive from a study of shared clonotypes between healthy human individuals. Study-wide results and caveats: Clonotypes that were shared across a handful of donors made up approximately 5.1% of naive CD4 clonotypes. Relative to clonotypes present in all four donors, those not shared had lower generation probabilities.

On sorted subsets, replicate PCRs used approximately 190 ng DNA, or 25,000 to 35,000 T cell genomes. Generated by immunoSEQ multiplex PCR, the TCRdb table keeps only in-frame clones and is missing some. In the table there are some 800,000 clones, 80% to 95% of which are singletons. Germline V gives CDR1 MNHEY, CDR2 SMNVEV (reference sequence). Between the trimmed V and J ends, which lost 9 bases and 1 base, there was a span of 9 bases. The CDR3 has 13 residues. This clonotype was obtained from a man under 40 in good health. The genes are TRBV27 and TRBJ2-2; D is ambiguous. Sequenced sample: naive CD8+ T cells sorted from blood. CDR3 nucleotide sequence: TGTGCCAGTAACCCAGGGAACACCGGGGAGCTGTTTTTT. Translating it yields CASNPGNTGELFF.